The 14 T cell receptor beta chains listed next were all sequenced from one sample in a study of blood T cell repertoires in COVID-19. Here immunoSEQ multiplex PCR was the method, and the copy in TCRdb shows in-frame clones only, minus some. The sample has 200,000 to 250,000 clones, roughly 79% seen once. Sequenced sample: PBMCs or T cells enriched from blood (not recorded which). Receptors originate from a man aged 35-49 years who had recovered from COVID-19.

J is TRBJ2-5 and V is TRBV7-7, with 14 bases that match TRBD2. This CDR3 has 17 amino acids. J gave up 5 bases and V 1 base, and 6 bases lay outside the gene matches. Germline assignment: CDR1 SSHAT and CDR2 FNYEAQ (reference sequence). CDR3 protein: CASSLGGTSGSLETQYF. CDR3 DNA sequence: TGTGCCAGCAGCTTAGGCGGGACTAGCGGGAGTCTGGAGACCCAGTACTTC.

The rearrangement links TRBV7-6 to TRBJ1-5; TRBD1 matches at 8 bases. Trimming took 1 base from V and 3 from J; bases not matched to a gene: 5. Germline V gene lookup returns CDR1 SGHVS and CDR2 FNYEAQ. There are 16 residues in the CDR3. CDR3 loop: CASSLGQGMNNQPQHF. CDR3 coding DNA: TGTGCCAGCAGCTTAGGACAGGGGATGAACAATCAGCCCCAGCATTTT.

This rearrangement joins TRBV14 to TRBJ2-2, with TRBD1 matching 8 bases. The J segment lost 4 bases and the V segment lost 4 bases, leaving 11 bases of the junction unmatched. CDR3 size: 17 residues. CDR1 and CDR2 (germline): SGHDN, FVKESK. Here the CDR3 reads CASSPIPTGVVTGELFF. The CDR3 bases are TGTGCCAGCAGCCCAATTCCGACAGGGGTCGTCACCGGGGAGCTGTTTTTT.

The chain combines TRBV24-1 with TRBJ1-1; D is unresolved. Germline CDR1 is KGHDR and CDR2 is SFDVKD. V dropped 4 bases and J dropped 1 base, with 6 bases sitting between them. This CDR3 has 13 amino acids. The CDR3 region has the DNA TGTGCCACCAGTGACAGGTCGAACACTGAAGCTTTCTTT. It specifies CATSDRSNTEAFF.

The chain employs TRBV7-2 and TRBJ1-1; tentative D call: TRBD1 (6 bases). The germline V and J ends were trimmed by 3 bases and 4 bases, with 15 bases remaining between them. CDR3 length: 15 amino acids. Germline V lookup: CDR1 SGHTA, CDR2 FQGNSA. CDR3 sequence: CASSFKRTAFTEAFF. DNA of the CDR3: TGTGCCAGCAGCTTTAAGAGGACAGCCTTCACTGAAGCTTTCTTT.

This CDR3 reads CASNGDGNTIYF. CDR3 sequence (DNA): TGTGCCAGTAACGGGGATGGAAACACCATATATTTT. This sequence joins TRBV19 and TRBJ1-3; unclear D gene. Between the trimmed V and J ends, which lost 7 bases and 3 bases, there was a span of 7 bases. Germline V CDR1 and CDR2: LNHDA, SQIVND (reference sequence). This CDR3 region has 12 residues.

The rearrangement uses TRBV4-3 and TRBJ1-5; unclear D gene. Between the trimmed V and J ends, which lost 0 bases and 5 bases, there was a span of 11 bases. Looked up from germline, CDR1 is LGHNA and CDR2 is YSLEER. This CDR3 contains 15 residues. The CDR3 DNA reads as TGCGCCAGCAGCCAAGATCCGAGGGTCGATCAGCCCCAGCATTTT. Translating gives CASSQDPRVDQPQHF.

V is TRBV5-1 and J is TRBJ1-1; possible D gene TRBD1, 6 bases. Germline V gene data show CDR1 as SGHRS and CDR2 as YFSETQ. This CDR3 has 15 amino acids. V lost 4 bases and J 6 bases, leaving 19 bases between the germline ends. The CDR3 sequence: CASSGNREGSAEAFF. CDR3 coding DNA: TGCGCCAGCAGCGGAAACAGGGAGGGTAGTGCTGAAGCTTTCTTT.

This clone has just one count. The chain is built from TRBV11-2 and TRBJ1-6; D is undetermined. V was pared by 0 bases and J by 7 bases, with 4 bases between. The CDR3 totals 13 residues. Germline CDR1 reads SGHAT; CDR2 reads FQNNGV. The CDR3 DNA follows: TGTGCCAGCAGCTTAGATCTAAATTCACCCCTCCACTTT. This translates into CASSLDLNSPLHF.

This chain joins TRBV7-3 and TRBJ2-5; possibly TRBD1 for D (5 bases). CDR3 length: 14 residues. CDR1 is SGHTA, CDR2 FQGTGA, per germline. The V end was cut by 5 bases, the J end by 5 bases, with 15 bases between. CDR3 sequence (DNA): TGTGCCAGCAGCCCTCAAGGGGATGGCGAGACCCAGTACTTC. Protein product: CASSPQGDGETQYF.

The gene calls are TRBV4-1 and TRBJ1-2; 11 bases are a match to TRBD1. Looked up from germline, CDR1 is MGHRA and CDR2 is YSYEKL. This CDR3 is built from 14 residues. V lost 4 bases to trimming and J lost 8 bases; unmatched junction nucleotides: 6. CDR3 bases: TGCGCCAGCAGCCCCCGGGACAGGGGGAACGGCTACACCTTC. It specifies CASSPRDRGNGYTF.

This clone has more than one count but fewer than ten. The genes are TRBV2 and TRBJ2-7, with D possibly TRBD1 on 6 matching bases. Trimming pared 1 base from V and 5 bases from J, leaving 15 bases between. The CDR3 covers 15 residues. Per germline, CDR1 SNHLY and CDR2 FYNNEI. The CDR3 nucleotides are TGTGCCAGCAGTGAAGGCCGCAGGGGAATCCACGAGCAGTACTTC. As protein: CASSEGRRGIHEQYF.

The genes are TRBV28 and TRBJ2-1, with TRBD2 matching over 7 bases. The CDR3 sequence is 13 residues long. With V trimmed by 6 bases and J by 6 bases, 5 bases remained unmatched. Germline CDR1 MDHEN, CDR2 SYDVKM. The CDR3 region is CASRRAGLNEQFF. The CDR3 coding sequence is TGTGCCAGCAGAAGAGCGGGACTCAATGAGCAGTTCTTC. The full variable domain, in which reference TRBV28 and TRBJ2-1 provide the parts outside the CDR3, is DVKVTQSSRYLVKRTGEKVFLECVQDMDHENMFWYRQDPGLGLRLIYFSYDVKMKEKGDIPEGYSVSREKKERFSLILESASTNQTSMYLCASRRAGLNEQFFGPGTRLTVL.

This clone was detected once. The chain employs TRBV2 and TRBJ1-1; TRBD1 matches 8 bases. CDR1 SNHLY and CDR2 FYNNEI come from the germline V gene. This CDR3 is built from 15 residues. J was trimmed by 4 bases and V by 4 bases; bases with no gene match: 8. The CDR3 loop reads CASSARQGRITEAFF. The CDR3 region has the DNA TGTGCCAGCAGTGCGCGACAGGGGAGGATCACTGAAGCTTTCTTT.